This TCR beta chain was captured by sequencing in a study of Graves' ophthalmopathy and Graves' hyperthyroidism. As diagnostic evidence, clinical symptoms, serum thyroxine, TRAb, thyroid ultrasound and orbital computed tomography were relied upon. This clonotype came up many times. Germline V gene sequence: CDR1 KGHSH, CDR2 LQKENI. The CDR3 runs to 13 residues. V lost 8 bases and J lost 1, with 11 bases in between. Amplification of TCR beta CDR3 regions used RNA transcripts. Investigators did first-round RT-PCR with HTBI primers, then second-round multiplex PCR. TCRdb re-called the multiplex PCR reads with MiXCR, one entry per CDR3 protein. The data hold hundreds of thousands of distinct CDR3 sequences, with under 25% observed a single time.

The receptor was derived from a woman between 18 and 29 years old with stable Graves' hyperthyroidism. The V call is TRBV18, the J call TRBJ2-5, with D hard to call. The sequenced sample consisted of peripheral blood. In nucleotides, the CDR3 is TGTGCCAGCAGCCCCAGGTCCCAAGAGACCCAGTACTTC. Its translation: CASSPRSQETQYF.